Listed below are T cell receptor beta chains from one sample, sequenced in a study of T cells in localized non-small cell lung cancer. The data were produced by immunoSEQ multiplex PCR, yet TCRdb's version contains in-frame clones alone and is incomplete. The sample has over 25,000 clones, about 90% seen once. The material sequenced was peripheral blood, taken before any cancer treatment. Receptor source: a woman aged 40-69 years with stage I lung adenocarcinoma. Both conserved end residues are part of each CDR3. D genes are given only for firm matches. Rows may omit the clone size; those that give it use once, few, many or a size class.

clone_size | j_call | v_call | d_call | cdr3_aa | cdr3_nt
. | TRBJ2-4 | TRBV7-9 | . | CASSLGANKNIQYF | TGTGCCAGCAGCTTAGGCGCAAACAAAAACATTCAGTACTTC
. | TRBJ1-6 | TRBV28 | . | CASSAAPGRDNSPLHF | TGTGCCAGCAGCGCGGCCCCCGGACGGGATAATTCACCCCTCCACTTT
. | TRBJ2-1 | TRBV2 | . | CASSEWQGNEQFF | TGTGCCAGCAGTGAATGGCAGGGGAATGAGCAGTTCTTC
. | TRBJ1-2 | TRBV15 | . | CATSRGQRGGYTF | TGTGCCACCAGCAGAGGACAGAGGGGTGGCTACACCTTC
once | TRBJ1-1 | TRBV9 | TRBD1 | CASSSRTGTFTEAFF | TGTGCCAGCAGCAGTCGGACAGGGACCTTTACTGAAGCTTTCTTT
. | TRBJ2-5 | TRBV7-8 | TRBD1 | CASSHRGETQYF | TGTGCCAGCAGCCACAGGGGTGAGACCCAGTACTTC
few | TRBJ1-1 | TRBV30 | . | CAGLGGWVNTEAFF | TGTGCCGGTCTCGGGGGTTGGGTGAACACTGAAGCTTTCTTT
. | TRBJ2-7 | TRBV28 | . | CASSSTGLGEQYF | TGTGCCAGCAGCTCTACAGGGCTGGGGGAGCAGTACTTC
. | TRBJ2-3 | TRBV7-3 | . | CASSEGGDPVTDTQYF | TGTGCCAGCAGCGAGGGGGGAGACCCTGTCACAGATACGCAGTATTTT
. | TRBJ1-2 | TRBV29-1 | . | CSVGAGPLNYGYTF | TGCAGCGTTGGGGCAGGCCCTCTGAACTATGGCTACACCTTC
. | TRBJ2-2 | TRBV5-4 | TRBD1 | CASSFDRGGGELFF | TGTGCCAGCAGCTTCGACAGGGGCGGCGGGGAGCTGTTTTTT
. | TRBJ2-5 | TRBV5-1 | . | CASSAGNRGRETQYF | TGCGCCAGCAGCGCCGGCAACCGCGGACGAGAGACCCAGTACTTC
. | TRBJ2-3 | TRBV2 | TRBD1 | CASSGLGTVPDTQYF | TGTGCCAGCAGCGGTCTAGGGACAGTCCCAGATACGCAGTATTTT
. | TRBJ1-5 | TRBV6-5 | . | CASSHSGGYQPQHF | TGTGCCAGCAGCCACTCGGGGGGATACCAGCCCCAGCATTTT
. | TRBJ1-2 | TRBV6-5 | TRBD1 | CASTPGQGRWVYTF | TGTGCCAGCACTCCGGGACAGGGGAGGTGGGTCTACACCTTC
. | TRBJ1-1 | TRBV11-2 | . | CASSDRNHNTEAFF | TGTGCCAGCAGCGACAGGAACCATAACACTGAAGCTTTCTTT
. | TRBJ2-5 | TRBV4-3 | . | CASSPNQGWETQYF | TGCGCCAGCAGCCCTAATCAGGGATGGGAGACCCAGTACTTC
once | TRBJ1-2 | TRBV29-1 | . | CSVDIYNYGYTF | TGCAGCGTTGACATATATAACTATGGCTACACCTTC
few | TRBJ1-1 | TRBV30 | . | CAWSGGPTEAFF | TGTGCCTGGAGTGGGGGACCAACTGAAGCTTTCTTT
once | TRBJ1-1 | TRBV18 | . | CASSEGSTEAFF | TGTGCCAGCTCAGAGGGGAGCACTGAAGCTTTCTTT
. | TRBJ1-4 | TRBV19 | . | CASSQFPTGNEKLFF | TGTGCCAGTAGCCAGTTCCCCACAGGGAATGAAAAACTGTTTTTT
. | TRBJ2-3 | TRBV7-2 | TRBD2 | CASSLVGLQGLASDTQYF | TGTGCCAGCAGCTTAGTGGGCTTGCAGGGACTAGCTTCAGATACGCAGTATTTT
. | TRBJ2-2 | TRBV11-2 | . | CASTINGVREHGELFF | TGTGCCAGCACCATAAACGGGGTCAGAGAGCACGGGGAGCTGTTTTTT
. | TRBJ1-3 | TRBV4-1 | . | CASSLSTASGNTIYF | TGCGCCAGCAGCCTGTCGACAGCCTCTGGAAACACCATATATTTT
. | TRBJ2-7 | TRBV6-6 | TRBD1 | CASSQLDRGLSYEQYF | TGTGCCAGCAGTCAACTGGACAGGGGGCTCTCCTACGAGCAGTACTTC
. | TRBJ1-6 | TRBV2 | . | CASSELPPTYNSPLHF | TGTGCCAGCAGTGAACTACCGCCGACCTATAATTCACCCCTCCACTTT
. | TRBJ2-6 | TRBV2 | TRBD1 | CASREGTGGANVLTF | TGTGCCAGCAGGGAGGGGACAGGGGGGGCCAACGTCCTGACTTTC
once | TRBJ2-5 | TRBV30 | . | CAWSEGVPPRETQYF | TGTGCCTGGAGTGAAGGTGTCCCACCTCGGGAGACCCAGTACTTC
. | TRBJ1-5 | TRBV5-1 | . | CASSLGGTEEQPQHF | TGCGCCAGCAGCTTGGGCGGGACCGAGGAGCAGCCCCAGCATTTT
few | TRBJ1-1 | TRBV25-1 | TRBD1 | CASRDRVGTEAFF | TGTGCCAGCCGGGACAGGGTGGGAACTGAAGCTTTCTTT
. | TRBJ2-7 | TRBV10-3 | TRBD2 | CASSLAGGQYEQYF | TGTGCCTCCAGTCTAGCGGGAGGGCAGTACGAGCAGTACTTC
. | TRBJ2-3 | TRBV7-2 | . | CASSLRGGFSTDTQYF | TGTGCCAGCAGCTTAAGGGGGGGATTTAGCACAGATACGCAGTATTTT
few | TRBJ1-1 | TRBV5-6 | TRBD1 | CASSTDRGGTEAFF | TGTGCCAGCAGCACCGACAGGGGGGGCACTGAAGCTTTCTTT
. | TRBJ2-7 | TRBV30 | TRBD2 | CAWSTGTRGYEQYF | TGTGCCTGGAGCACCGGGACTAGGGGCTACGAGCAGTACTTC
. | TRBJ1-2 | TRBV4-3 | . | CASSQDYRGRGYGYTF | TGCGCCAGCAGCCAAGATTACCGGGGCCGGGGCTATGGCTACACCTTC
. | TRBJ2-1 | TRBV10-3 | TRBD2 | CATGTSGGNEQFF | TGTGCCACTGGGACTAGCGGGGGCAATGAGCAGTTCTTC
. | TRBJ1-2 | TRBV5-4 | TRBD1 | CASSWTGGGYGYTF | TGTGCCAGCAGCTGGACAGGGGGAGGCTATGGCTACACCTTC
. | TRBJ2-3 | TRBV28 | TRBD2 | CASSPSGGPLSTDTQYF | TGTGCCAGCAGCCCAAGCGGGGGGCCCTTGAGCACAGATACGCAGTATTTT
. | TRBJ2-6 | TRBV18 | . | CASSPPTTGANVLTF | TGTGCCAGCTCACCGCCAACAACTGGGGCCAACGTCCTGACTTTC
. | TRBJ2-3 | TRBV18 | . | CASSPDYLSTDTQYF | TGTGCCAGCTCACCCGACTATTTAAGCACAGATACGCAGTATTTT
. | TRBJ2-2 | TRBV19 | . | CASSIWPLSTGELFF | TGTGCCAGTAGTATATGGCCCCTCAGCACCGGGGAGCTGTTTTTT
. | TRBJ1-3 | TRBV5-4 | . | CASSLWQGNTIYF | TGTGCCAGCAGCTTGTGGCAGGGAAACACCATATATTTT
. | TRBJ2-7 | TRBV30 | TRBD1 | CAWSDRGEQYF | TGTGCCTGGAGTGACAGGGGCGAGCAGTACTTC
. | TRBJ1-2 | TRBV5-6 | TRBD1 | CASSRQGKNYGYTF | TGTGCCAGCAGTAGACAGGGGAAAAACTATGGCTACACCTTC
. | TRBJ2-1 | TRBV6-6 | TRBD2 | CASSGRLAAVRDEQFF | TGTGCCAGCAGTGGTCGACTAGCGGCAGTAAGAGATGAGCAGTTCTTC
. | TRBJ1-1 | TRBV5-1 | . | CASSETTVPNTEAFF | TGCGCCAGCAGCGAAACGACAGTCCCGAACACTGAAGCTTTCTTT
. | TRBJ1-4 | TRBV7-9 | . | CASSLARGGRLRTNEKLFF | TGTGCCAGCAGCTTAGCGCGCGGGGGGCGATTAAGGACTAATGAAAAACTGTTTTTT
. | TRBJ1-1 | TRBV9 | . | CASSVGQGGRNTEAFF | TGTGCCAGCAGCGTAGGGCAGGGTGGGAGGAACACTGAAGCTTTCTTT
. | TRBJ2-7 | TRBV7-2 | TRBD1 | CASSQGTGWPEQYF | TGTGCCAGCAGCCAGGGGACAGGGTGGCCCGAGCAGTACTTC
. | TRBJ2-3 | TRBV6-4 | TRBD2 | CASSDSTSGGDTQYF | TGTGCCAGCAGTGACTCGACTAGCGGGGGTGATACGCAGTATTTT
. | TRBJ1-2 | TRBV14 | . | CASRRVHGNNYGYTF | TGTGCCAGCCGACGGGTCCACGGGAACAACTATGGCTACACCTTC
. | TRBJ2-2 | TRBV19 | TRBD2 | CASSIVSGRASGELFF | TGTGCCAGTAGTATAGTTAGCGGGAGGGCCTCCGGGGAGCTGTTTTTT
. | TRBJ2-3 | TRBV6-6 | TRBD1 | CASRDWGQGAADTQYF | TGTGCCAGCAGGGACTGGGGACAGGGGGCTGCAGATACGCAGTATTTT
. | TRBJ1-2 | TRBV6-1 | . | CASSEAGFLGQFNYGYTF | TGTGCCAGCAGTGAAGCAGGTTTTCTCGGGCAGTTTAACTATGGCTACACCTTC
once | TRBJ2-7 | TRBV19 | . | CASRSKVSSYEQYF | TGTGCCAGCCGATCGAAGGTCAGCTCCTACGAGCAGTACTTC
. | TRBJ2-2 | TRBV5-4 | TRBD1 | CASRLPGQGPNTGELFF | TGTGCCAGCAGGCTCCCGGGACAGGGACCGAACACCGGGGAGCTGTTTTTT